The sequence of this T cell receptor beta chain was determined in a study of T cells after yellow fever vaccination. The wider study: The SMART-Seq v4 Ultra Low Input method served to prepare the low-cell-number fractions. Study-level points and caveats: FACS-sorted repertoires could harbor abundant contaminating bulk-population clonotypes.

This clonotype appeared a single time. Its antigen is as yet unknown. TCRdb re-derived calls from the 5' RACE reads in MiXCR, one entry per CDR3 protein. The data show about 320,000 distinct CDR3 sequences, around an eighth seen once. V was clipped by 5 bases and J by 4 bases; unmatched bases: 10. The V gene's germline CDR1 is DFQATT and CDR2 SNEGSKA (reference sequence). The CDR3 has 15 residues. This sequence was found in a man younger than 30 who received the YFV17D yellow fever vaccine. Sequencing used CD4+ T cells sorted from PBMCs, obtained 15 days after the yellow fever booster vaccination. This chain joins TRBV20-1 and TRBJ1-4, with TRBD1 matching 7 bases. The CDR3 region is CSAFPRTGSNEKLFF. The CDR3 nucleotides are TGCAGTGCTTTTCCCCGGACAGGCAGTAATGAAAAACTGTTTTTT.